These 32 T cell receptor beta chains were sequenced from one sample in a study of PD-L1 blockade in urothelial cancer. Time point specified: pretreatment peripheral blood. Produced via immunoSEQ multiplex PCR; TCRdb's table is partial and in-frame only. The sample includes about 130,000 clones, approximately 84% of them seen just once. The specimen comprised PBMCs, sampled around atezolizumab (anti-PD-L1) treatment. All receptors come from a man aged 50 to 60 with urothelial cancer.

This rearrangement joins TRBV28 to TRBJ1-2, with 9 positions matching TRBD1. The J segment lost 7 bases and the V segment lost 5 bases, leaving 5 bases of the junction unmatched. CDR1 is MDHEN and CDR2 is SYDVKM in the germline V gene. This CDR3 spans 13 amino acids. CDR3 in amino acids: CASSAGTGSGYTF. CDR3 coding DNA: TGTGCCAGCAGTGCAGGGACAGGGAGTGGCTACACCTTC.

The chain carries TRBV12-2 and TRBJ2-1; TRBD1 is taken as the D call from the table, unchecked against the DNA. TRBV12-2 is a pseudogene. The CDR3 consists of 20 residues. The CDR3 coding sequence is TGTGCAAGTCGCTTAGCCGGGGACAGGCTATTAACGCCCTCCTCGGATGAGCAGTTCTTC. This translates into CASRLAGDRLLTPSSDEQFF.

A few counts support this clone. The DNA of the CDR3 is TGCGCCAGCAGCCGGACGGGAGGGACTTCACCCCTCCACTTT. Translated, it gives CASSRTGGTSPLHF. This chain uses TRBV5-1 with TRBJ1-6; possibly TRBD1 for D (5 bases). CDR3 length: 14 residues. Per the germline V gene, CDR1 is SGHRS and CDR2 is YFSETQ. Trimming shortened V by 4 bases and J by 9 bases, and 14 bases separated the two germline ends.

The V and J genes are TRBV28 and TRBJ2-7; 12 positions match TRBD2. This CDR3 comprises 16 residues. Trimming at V came to 3 bases and at J to 5 bases, leaving 8 bases not matched to a gene. Germline values: CDR1 MDHEN, CDR2 SYDVKM. The CDR3: CASSFVGLAGKDEQYF. CDR3 nucleotides: TGTGCCAGCAGTTTCGTCGGACTAGCGGGAAAGGACGAGCAGTACTTC.

The J gene is TRBJ2-3, the V gene TRBV9, with TRBD2 as a possible D gene (5 bases). The length of the CDR3 is 17 residues. Trimming removed 3 bases at V and 5 bases at J, with 22 bases between. Germline assignment: CDR1 SGDLS and CDR2 YYNGEE. The CDR3 sequence: CASSAETLWEGRDTQYF. Written as DNA, the CDR3 is TGTGCCAGCAGCGCCGAGACTTTGTGGGAAGGGAGAGATACGCAGTATTTT. The full variable domain, completed using reference TRBV9 and TRBJ2-3, is DSGVTQTPKHLITATGQRVTLRCSPRSGDLSVYWYQQSLDQGLQFLIQYYNGEERAKGNILERFSAQQFPDLHSELNLSSLELGDSALYFCASSAETLWEGRDTQYFGPGTRLTVL.

The chain employs TRBV11-2 and TRBJ2-7, with TRBD2 matching 11 bases. Germline V gene lookup returns CDR1 SGHAT and CDR2 FQNNGV. V shed 5 bases and J 6 bases; nucleotides not matched to a gene: 9. The CDR3 sequence is 15 residues long. CDR3 DNA: TGTGCCAGCAGCCGGACTAGCGGGTCCCCGGGCGAGCAGTACTTC. Protein: CASSRTSGSPGEQYF. The variable domain in full, with the rest retrieved from reference TRBV11-2 and TRBJ2-7, is EAGVAQSPRYKIIEKRQSVAFWCNPISGHATLYWYQQILGQGPKLLIQFQNNGVVDDSQLPKDRFSAERLKGVDSTLKIQPAKLEDSAVYLCASSRTSGSPGEQYFGPGTRLTVT.

V usage is TRBV28 and J usage is TRBJ1-5; 9 nucleotides line up with TRBD1. Per the germline V gene, CDR1 is MDHEN and CDR2 is SYDVKM. Trimming took 5 bases from V and 0 from J; bases not matched to a gene: 2. CDR3 length: 15 amino acids. CDR3 protein: CASSTGGSSNQPQHF. The CDR3 bases are TGTGCCAGCAGTACAGGGGGCTCTAGCAATCAGCCCCAGCATTTT. The whole variable domain, remainder taken from reference TRBV28 and TRBJ1-5, is DVKVTQSSRYLVKRTGEKVFLECVQDMDHENMFWYRQDPGLGLRLIYFSYDVKMKEKGDIPEGYSVSREKKERFSLILESASTNQTSMYLCASSTGGSSNQPQHFGDGTRLSIL.

This clone was picked up many times. This chain links TRBV6-1 with TRBJ1-2, with D tentatively TRBD1 (5 bases). CDR3 length: 13 residues. The germline CDR1 and CDR2 sequences are MNHNS and SASEGT. Trimming took off 6 bases at V and 0 bases at J, with 8 bases between the two ends. CDR3 amino acids: CASRTATNYGYTF. The CDR3 bases are TGTGCCAGCAGGACAGCAACTAACTATGGCTACACCTTC.

V usage is TRBV25-1 and J usage is TRBJ2-7; tentatively, D is TRBD1 (6 bases). V dropped 2 bases and J dropped 2 bases, with 10 bases sitting between them. CDR1 and CDR2 (germline): MGHDK, SYGVNS. There are 14 residues in the CDR3. The CDR3 loop is CASSEDRPPYEQYF. In nucleotides, the CDR3 is TGTGCCAGCAGTGAAGACAGGCCACCCTACGAGCAGTACTTC.

The chain links TRBV5-1 to TRBJ1-6, with 7 bases fitting TRBD1. V lost 0 bases to trimming and J lost 8 bases; unmatched junction nucleotides: 5. Germline V gene sequence: CDR1 SGHRS, CDR2 YFSETQ. The CDR3 totals 15 residues. The CDR3 loop is CASSLDRDSYSPLHF. CDR3 coding DNA: TGCGCCAGCAGCTTGGACCGGGACAGCTATTCACCCCTCCACTTT.

The chain carries TRBV6-6 and TRBJ1-4; 8 bases align to TRBD1. The germline gives CDR1 MNHNY, CDR2 SVGAGI (reference sequence). The V and J ends lost 4 bases and 3 bases, in that order; junction bases with no gene match: 4. This CDR3 contains 15 residues. The CDR3 protein is CASSSDRVSNEKLFF. The CDR3 coding sequence is TGTGCCAGCAGTTCGGACAGGGTATCTAATGAAAAACTGTTTTTT.

V and J are TRBV29-1 and TRBJ1-2; a weak D match, TRBD1 (5 bases). V lost 3 bases, J lost 7 bases, and 15 bases lay in between. This CDR3 has 13 residues. From germline, CDR1 is SQVTM and CDR2 ANQGSEA. The CDR3 region has the DNA TGCAGCGTTGATGACAGTCCTATGGTTGGCTACACCTTC. This translates into CSVDDSPMVGYTF.

V is TRBV2 and J is TRBJ1-6, with TRBD1 matching over 7 bases. With 6 bases clipped from V and 5 bases from J, the junction kept 7 bases outside the gene matches. The CDR3 consists of 15 residues. CDR1 is SNHLY and CDR2 is FYNNEI in the germline V gene. Written as DNA, the CDR3 is TGTGCCAGCAGGAGAGAGGGACAGAATAATTCACCCCTCCACTTT. Translation: CASRREGQNNSPLHF.

The V and J genes are TRBV7-9 and TRBJ1-1; perhaps TRBD1 as D (5 bases). Trimming took 5 bases from V and 5 from J, leaving 15 bases between them. This CDR3 has 14 amino acids. The germline V gene encodes CDR1 SEHNR and CDR2 FQNEAQ (reference sequence). CDR3 DNA sequence: TGTGCCAGCAGCCTGCCGGGGGTACGGACTGAAGCTTTCTTT. Translating gives CASSLPGVRTEAFF.

The chain recombines TRBV7-6 with TRBJ2-3; no clear D gene. The V end lost 4 bases, the J end lost 0 bases, and 14 bases lay between the germline ends. This CDR3 is 16 amino acids long. Germline values: CDR1 SGHVS, CDR2 FNYEAQ. For the CDR3, the DNA is TGTGCCAGCAGCTACAACTACAACCCTAGCACAGATACGCAGTATTTT. The encoded protein is CASSYNYNPSTDTQYF.

The chain links TRBV5-1 to TRBJ2-7, with 12 bases matching TRBD2. V lost 3 bases, J lost 0 bases, and 10 bases stayed unmatched. The V gene's germline CDR1 is SGHRS and CDR2 YFSETQ. This CDR3 comprises 18 residues. DNA for the CDR3: TGCGCCAGCAGCTCACTAGCGGGAGGCTCTCGGGGCTCCTACGAGCAGTACTTC. Translated: CASSSLAGGSRGSYEQYF.

The rearrangement links TRBV7-6 to TRBJ2-7; 9 bases fit TRBD2. V was clipped by 10 bases and J by 2 bases; unmatched bases: 3. Germline CDR1 SGHVS, CDR2 FNYEAQ. The CDR3 is made up of 12 amino acids. CDR3 sequence reads: CATSGNTYEQYF. The DNA for the CDR3 is TGTGCCACTAGCGGGAACACCTACGAGCAGTACTTC.

V usage is TRBV7-9 and J usage is TRBJ2-2; a weak D match, TRBD2 (5 bases). V lost 6 bases, J lost 1 base, and 15 bases lay in between. The CDR3 is made up of 16 amino acids. Germline values: CDR1 SEHNR, CDR2 FQNEAQ (reference sequence). For the CDR3, the DNA is TGTGCCAGCAGTCCACCCAAGGCGGGGAACACCGGGGAGCTGTTTTTT. It is translated as CASSPPKAGNTGELFF.

The rearrangement links TRBV7-8 to TRBJ2-7; 7 nucleotides agree with TRBD1. The CDR3 length is 17 residues. The V and J ends lost 1 base and 0 bases, in that order; junction bases with no gene match: 9. In germline, CDR1 is SGHVS, CDR2 FQNEAQ. The DNA of the CDR3 is TGTGCCAGCAGCTTAGGTTGGGACAGCGCACTCTCCTACGAGCAGTACTTC. Translating it yields CASSLGWDSALSYEQYF.

For the CDR3, the DNA is TGTGCCAGCAGCTTTTTCTTCCAAGAGACCCAGTACTTC. Protein product: CASSFFFQETQYF. The chain has TRBV7-2 and TRBJ2-5; the D is unclear. V was shortened by 3 bases and J by 1 base, with 6 bases between the two germline ends. This CDR3 is 13 amino acids long. Germline V gene sequence: CDR1 SGHTA, CDR2 FQGNSA.

The CDR3 spells CASNSGTGGGETQYF. The DNA for the CDR3 is TGCGCCAGCAATTCGGGGACAGGGGGTGGAGAGACCCAGTACTTC. The chain has TRBV10-2 and TRBJ2-5, with 11 bases fitting TRBD1. The CDR3 length is 15 residues. V lost 7 bases and J lost 4; bases outside the gene matches: 8. Germline CDR1 and CDR2: WSHSY and SAAADI.

The chain has TRBV30 and TRBJ2-7; a weak D match, TRBD2 (5 bases). Trimming stripped 0 bases from V and 2 bases from J, with 11 bases between. CDR3 size: 14 residues. Germline V lookup: CDR1 GTSNPN, CDR2 SVGIG (reference sequence). The CDR3 here is CAWSVSSGAYEQYF. As DNA, the CDR3 is TGTGCCTGGAGTGTATCGAGCGGAGCCTACGAGCAGTACTTC.

The rearrangement joins TRBV18 to TRBJ1-3, with a possible D match to TRBD1 (6 bases). V was cut by 3 bases and J by 0 bases, with 12 bases left in between. This CDR3 contains 16 residues. Germline V gene lookup returns CDR1 KGHSH and CDR2 LQKENI. The CDR3 loop reads CASSPPGTHSGNTIYF. The CDR3 nucleotides read TGTGCCAGCTCACCTCCCGGGACACACTCTGGAAACACCATATATTTT.

This chain joins TRBV11-3 and TRBJ2-2, with 8 bases lining up with TRBD1. The germline gives CDR1 SGHNT, CDR2 YENEEA. The CDR3 is 15 amino acids. V trimming: 5 bases; J trimming: 6 bases; junction bases outside the gene matches: 8. For the CDR3, the DNA is TGTGCCAGCAGCCCTACAGGGGGAGGATCCGGGGAGCTGTTTTTT. Its protein product is CASSPTGGGSGELFF.

CDR3 in amino acids: CASSFYSGSRDEQFF. DNA for the CDR3: TGTGCCAGCAGCTTTTATAGCGGGAGTAGAGATGAGCAGTTCTTC. The V gene is TRBV7-2, the J gene TRBJ2-1; 9 bases fit TRBD2. In germline, CDR1 is SGHTA, CDR2 FQGNSA. Losses at the gene ends were 3 bases for V and 8 bases for J; bases not matched to a gene: 8. The CDR3 is 15 amino acids.

V is TRBV28 and J is TRBJ1-5; D may be TRBD1 (5 bases). V gave up 5 bases and J gave up 4 bases, with 15 bases separating them. CDR3 size: 15 residues. The germline CDR1 and CDR2 sequences are MDHEN and SYDVKM. CDR3 sequence reads: CASSLSQGSNQPQHF. The CDR3, as DNA: TGTGCCAGCAGTCTCAGCCAGGGATCAAATCAGCCCCAGCATTTT.

The count of this clone is one. CDR3 in DNA: TGTGCCAGTCAGGCGTCAGGGATAGTACGTTCACCCCTCCACTTT. This gives the protein CASQASGIVRSPLHF. V gene TRBV7-9 combines with J gene TRBJ1-6; perhaps TRBD1 as D (5 bases). Germline V CDR1 and CDR2: SEHNR, FQNEAQ (reference sequence). The CDR3 spans 15 residues. Trimming removed 9 bases from V and 9 bases from J, with 21 bases in between.

The chain recombines TRBV2 with TRBJ2-7; the D gene is possibly TRBD1 (6 bases). Trimming took 7 bases from V and 1 from J, leaving 23 bases between them. The CDR3 extends over 17 amino acids. In germline, CDR1 is SNHLY, CDR2 FYNNEI. CDR3 DNA: TGTGCCAGCAAGACACAGGGAGTCGGACTCGGGTCCTACGAGCAGTACTTC. This sequence encodes CASKTQGVGLGSYEQYF. Variable domain in full (rest from reference TRBV2 and TRBJ2-7): EPEVTQTPSHQVTQMGQEVILRCVPISNHLYFYWYRQILGQKVEFLVSFYNNEISEKSEIFDDQFSVERPDGSNFTLKIRSTKLEDSAMYFCASKTQGVGLGSYEQYFGPGTRLTVT.

The rearrangement links TRBV6-5 to TRBJ2-7; TRBD1 matches 10 bases. Trimming took 7 bases from V and 4 from J; bases not matched to a gene: 10. CDR1 is MNHEY, CDR2 SVGAGI, per germline. This CDR3 comprises 15 residues. The CDR3 here is CASNPRDRGGYEQYF. CDR3 DNA sequence: TGTGCCAGCAACCCCCGGGACAGGGGAGGATACGAGCAGTACTTC.

The V call is TRBV28, the J call TRBJ1-2, with D hard to call. The CDR3 is 14 amino acids. Trimming cost V 10 bases and J 2 bases, with 17 bases left between them. CDR1 is MDHEN and CDR2 is SYDVKM in the germline V gene. CDR3 in amino acids: CATNLGRNNYGYTF. In DNA, the CDR3 is TGTGCCACCAATCTAGGCAGAAACAACTATGGCTACACCTTC.

V is TRBV7-8 and J is TRBJ2-7; TRBD2 agrees at 10 bases. V shed 1 base and J 5 bases; nucleotides not matched to a gene: 14. Germline CDR1 SGHVS, CDR2 FQNEAQ. This CDR3 comprises 18 residues. The CDR3 sequence is CASSLVGGASGRIHEQYF. DNA for the CDR3: TGTGCCAGCAGCTTAGTTGGAGGCGCTAGCGGGAGAATCCACGAGCAGTACTTC.

The V gene is TRBV11-2, the J gene TRBJ1-1; maybe TRBD1 (5 bases). The CDR3 consists of 17 residues. Trimming removed 1 base at V and 6 bases at J, with 21 bases between. Germline V CDR1 and CDR2: SGHAT, FQNNGV. The CDR3 spells CASSLVGAGRKGAEAFF. The CDR3 DNA sequence: TGTGCCAGCAGCTTAGTTGGCGCAGGGAGGAAAGGGGCTGAAGCTTTCTTT.